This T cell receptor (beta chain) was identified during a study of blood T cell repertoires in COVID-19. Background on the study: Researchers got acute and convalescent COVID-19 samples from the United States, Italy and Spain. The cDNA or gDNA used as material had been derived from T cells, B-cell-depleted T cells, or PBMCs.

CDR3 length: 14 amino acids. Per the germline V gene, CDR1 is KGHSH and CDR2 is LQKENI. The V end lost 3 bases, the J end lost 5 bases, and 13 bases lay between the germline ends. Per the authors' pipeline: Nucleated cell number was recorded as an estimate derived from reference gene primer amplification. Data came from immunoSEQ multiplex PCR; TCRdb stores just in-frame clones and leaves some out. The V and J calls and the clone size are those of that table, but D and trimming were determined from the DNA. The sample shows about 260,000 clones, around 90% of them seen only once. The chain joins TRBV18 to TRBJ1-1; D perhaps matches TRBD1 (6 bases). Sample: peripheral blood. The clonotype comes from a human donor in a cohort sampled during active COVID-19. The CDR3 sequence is CASSPPTGWTEAFF. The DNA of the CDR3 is TGTGCCAGCTCACCCCCTACAGGGTGGACTGAAGCTTTCTTT.